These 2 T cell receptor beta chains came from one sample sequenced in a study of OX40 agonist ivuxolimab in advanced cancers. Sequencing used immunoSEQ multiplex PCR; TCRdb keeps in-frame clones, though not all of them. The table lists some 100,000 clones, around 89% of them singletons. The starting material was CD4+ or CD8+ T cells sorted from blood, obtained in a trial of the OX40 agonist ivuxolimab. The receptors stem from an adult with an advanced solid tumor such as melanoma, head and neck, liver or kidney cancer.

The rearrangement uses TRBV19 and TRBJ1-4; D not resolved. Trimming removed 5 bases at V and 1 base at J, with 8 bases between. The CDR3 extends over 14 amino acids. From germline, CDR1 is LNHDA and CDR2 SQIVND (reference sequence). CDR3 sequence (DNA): TGTGCCAGTAGTCCAACATTAACTAATGAAAAACTGTTTTTT. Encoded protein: CASSPTLTNEKLFF. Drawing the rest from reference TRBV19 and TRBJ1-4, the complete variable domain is DGGITQSPKYLFRKEGQNVTLSCEQNLNHDAMYWYRQDPGQGLRLIYYSQIVNDFQKGDIAEGYSVSREKKESFPLTVTSAQKNPTAFYLCASSPTLTNEKLFFGSGTQLSVL.

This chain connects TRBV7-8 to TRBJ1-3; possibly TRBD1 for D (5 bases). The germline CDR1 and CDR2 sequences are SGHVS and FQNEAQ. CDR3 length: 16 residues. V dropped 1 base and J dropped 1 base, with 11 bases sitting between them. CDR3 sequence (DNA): TGTGCCAGCAGCTTAGTGCCGGGGGGATCTGGAAACACCATATATTTT. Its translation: CASSLVPGGSGNTIYF.